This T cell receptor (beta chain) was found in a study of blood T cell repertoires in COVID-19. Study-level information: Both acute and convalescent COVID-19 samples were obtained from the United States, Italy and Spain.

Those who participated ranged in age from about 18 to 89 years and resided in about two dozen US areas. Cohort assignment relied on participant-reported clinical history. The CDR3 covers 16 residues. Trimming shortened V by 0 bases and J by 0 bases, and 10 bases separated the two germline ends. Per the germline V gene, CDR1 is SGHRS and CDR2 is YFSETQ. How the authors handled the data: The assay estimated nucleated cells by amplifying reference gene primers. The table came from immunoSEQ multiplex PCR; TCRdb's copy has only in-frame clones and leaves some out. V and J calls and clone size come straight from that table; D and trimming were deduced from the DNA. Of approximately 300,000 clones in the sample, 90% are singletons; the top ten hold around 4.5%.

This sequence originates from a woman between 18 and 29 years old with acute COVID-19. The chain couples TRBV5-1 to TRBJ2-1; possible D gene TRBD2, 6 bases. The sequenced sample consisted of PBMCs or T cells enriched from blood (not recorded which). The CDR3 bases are TGCGCCAGCAGCTTGGGCTCCGGGAGCTCCTACAATGAGCAGTTCTTC. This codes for CASSLGSGSSYNEQFF.